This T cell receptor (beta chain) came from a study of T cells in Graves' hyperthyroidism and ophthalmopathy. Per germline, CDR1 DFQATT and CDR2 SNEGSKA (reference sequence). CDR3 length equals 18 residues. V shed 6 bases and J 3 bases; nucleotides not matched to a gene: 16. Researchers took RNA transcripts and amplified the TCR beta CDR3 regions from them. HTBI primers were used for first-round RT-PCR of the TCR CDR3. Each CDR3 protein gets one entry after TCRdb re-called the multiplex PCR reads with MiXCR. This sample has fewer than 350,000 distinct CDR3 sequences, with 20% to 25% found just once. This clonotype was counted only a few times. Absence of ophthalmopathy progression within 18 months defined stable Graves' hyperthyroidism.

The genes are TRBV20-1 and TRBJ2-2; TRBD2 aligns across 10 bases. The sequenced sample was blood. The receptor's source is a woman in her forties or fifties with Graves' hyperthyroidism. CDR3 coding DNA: TGCAGTGCCATTGCCGCTAGCGGGAGAGAGGGGCACACCGGGGAGCTGTTTTTT. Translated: CSAIAASGREGHTGELFF.